The 28 T cell receptor beta chains below were found in one sample sequenced in a study of identical twins. TCRdb reprocessed the 5' RACE reads via MiXCR and lists one record per CDR3 protein. The sample has hundreds of thousands of distinct CDR3 sequences; approximately 22% are singletons. These data were likewise used in another study, on T cells expressing NK-cell markers.

The sequenced sample consisted of PBMCs. All receptors derive from a young woman in good health.

The chain is built from TRBV20-1 and TRBJ1-1, with TRBD1 matching over 7 bases. With 3 bases clipped from V and 5 bases from J, the junction kept 3 bases outside the gene matches. This CDR3 is built from 12 residues. From germline, CDR1 is DFQATT and CDR2 SNEGSKA (reference sequence). Here the CDR3 DNA reads TGCAGTGCTAGGATGGGACAGACTGAAGCTTTCTTT. Its translation: CSARMGQTEAFF.

This clonotype was seen a handful of times. The chain couples TRBV27 to TRBJ2-1; D call uncertain. CDR3 length equals 13 residues. The V gene's germline CDR1 is MNHEY and CDR2 SMNVEV (reference sequence). V lost 6 bases, J lost 3 bases, and 9 bases lay in between. This CDR3 reads CASSGSLYNEQFF. In DNA form, the CDR3 reads TGTGCCAGCAGCGGCAGTCTCTACAATGAGCAGTTCTTC.

CDR3 amino acids: CSAEGRGNGANVLTF. Here the CDR3 DNA reads TGCAGTGCTGAGGGGAGAGGGAATGGGGCCAACGTCCTGACTTTC. The V call is TRBV20-1, the J call TRBJ2-6; possibly TRBD1 or TRBD2 for D (5 bases each). Germline CDR1 is DFQATT and CDR2 is SNEGSKA (reference sequence). The V end lost 5 bases, the J end lost 3 bases, and 14 bases lay between the germline ends. The CDR3 length is 15 residues.

CDR3 loop: CSARGTTTDTQYF. In nucleotides, the CDR3 is TGCAGTGCTAGAGGGACTACCACAGATACGCAGTATTTT. The gene calls are TRBV20-1 and TRBJ2-3; a possible D gene is TRBD2 (6 bases). The V end lost 1 base, the J end lost 2 bases, and 7 bases lay between the germline ends. Germline V gene data show CDR1 as DFQATT and CDR2 as SNEGSKA (reference sequence). This CDR3 contains 13 residues.

There are a few counts of this clonotype. V is TRBV20-1 and J is TRBJ1-2; D possibly corresponds to TRBD1 (6 bases). The germline V gene has CDR1 DFQATT and CDR2 SNEGSKA (reference sequence). Trimming took off 0 bases at V and 4 bases at J, with 15 bases between the two ends. The CDR3 totals 15 residues. The CDR3 sequence: CSAREPRTAVYGYTF. The DNA of the CDR3 is TGCAGTGCTAGAGAGCCAAGGACAGCTGTCTATGGCTACACCTTC.

This chain uses TRBV2 with TRBJ1-3; maybe TRBD1 (5 bases). CDR3 length: 15 residues. Germline CDR1 SNHLY, CDR2 FYNNEI. The V and J ends lost 4 bases and 0 bases respectively, with 10 bases between them. CDR3 nucleotides: TGTGCCAGCAGTGTAGACAGCCTCTCTGGAAACACCATATATTTT. This encodes CASSVDSLSGNTIYF.

This chain connects TRBV5-1 to TRBJ1-1, with TRBD1 as a possible D gene (6 bases). The CDR3 consists of 15 residues. Trimming cost V 0 bases and J 8 bases, with 17 bases left between them. Germline CDR1 and CDR2: SGHRS and YFSETQ. CDR3 in DNA: TGCGCCAGCAGCTTGGCCGTGGCGGCAGGGGCCGAAGCTTTCTTT. It specifies CASSLAVAAGAEAFF.

V and J are TRBV10-3 and TRBJ2-7, with 7 bases aligning to TRBD2. Germline CDR1 ENHRY, CDR2 SYGVKD. The V gene end was trimmed by 7 bases and the J gene end by 7 bases; junction bases not matched to a gene: 13. CDR3 length: 14 residues. CDR3 DNA: TGTGCCATCACGCGGTCCGGGACTATGAGTGAGCAGTACTTC. Translation gives CAITRSGTMSEQYF.

Only a few counts were recorded for this clonotype. The V gene is TRBV5-6, the J gene TRBJ2-7, with D possibly called TRBD1 or TRBD2 (5 bases each). Germline V gene data show CDR1 as SGHDT and CDR2 as YYEEEE. V dropped 1 base and J dropped 7 bases, with 12 bases sitting between them. The CDR3 has 13 residues. CDR3 region: CASSLFGTVEQYF. The CDR3 DNA is TGTGCCAGCAGCTTGTTCGGGACGGTGGAGCAGTACTTC.

This clonotype has just one count. The chain has TRBV6-2 or TRBV6-3 and TRBJ2-2; D tentatively fits TRBD1 or TRBD2 (5 bases each). There are 18 residues in the CDR3. The germline CDR1 and CDR2 sequences are MNHEY and SVGEGT. Trimming took off 0 bases at V and 0 bases at J, with 14 bases between the two ends. CDR3 protein: CASSYSIRDAANTGELFF. In nucleotides, the CDR3 is TGTGCCAGCAGTTACTCGATTCGGGACGCCGCGAACACCGGGGAGCTGTTTTTT.

This clonotype has only a few counts. V is TRBV5-1 and J is TRBJ1-1; tentative D call: TRBD1 (6 bases). V dropped 4 bases and J dropped 1 base, with 11 bases sitting between them. Per the germline V gene, CDR1 is SGHRS and CDR2 is YFSETQ. This CDR3 is 14 amino acids long. The CDR3 sequence is CASSKPGQNTEAFF. The DNA for the CDR3 is TGCGCCAGCAGCAAACCGGGACAGAACACTGAAGCTTTCTTT.

This clonotype was observed many times. The J gene is TRBJ2-7, the V gene TRBV6-2 or TRBV6-3, with 8 bases aligning to TRBD2. Trimming removed 0 bases from V and 2 bases from J; junction bases left unmatched: 6. CDR1 and CDR2 from the germline V gene are MNHEY and SVGEGT. This CDR3 is 16 amino acids long. CDR3 coding DNA: TGTGCCAGCAGTTACTCGGCCGAGCGGGGGCCCTACGAGCAGTACTTC. Amino acids: CASSYSAERGPYEQYF.

This clonotype occurred a few times. The chain uses TRBV7-2 and TRBJ1-3; D might be TRBD1 (5 bases). Trimming cost V 7 bases and J 0 bases, with 10 bases left between them. The CDR3 loop spans 14 amino acids. Per the germline V gene, CDR1 is SGHTA and CDR2 is FQGNSA. The CDR3 DNA follows: TGTGCCAGCACCACTACAGGCTCTGGAAACACCATATATTTT. It translates to CASTTTGSGNTIYF.

V and J are TRBV12-3 or TRBV12-4 and TRBJ2-6; no clear D. Trimming pared 4 bases from V and 0 bases from J, leaving 10 bases between. This CDR3 is 16 amino acids long. The CDR3 loop reads CASSSGSGSGANVLTF. CDR3 DNA: TGTGCCAGCAGTTCGGGTTCGGGCTCTGGGGCCAACGTCCTGACTTTC.

This clonotype was counted only a few times. The chain has TRBV7-8 and TRBJ1-4; D perhaps matches TRBD1 (6 bases). The ends were cut back, 5 bases at V and 0 bases at J, with 16 bases in the middle. This CDR3 has 17 residues. Germline lookup yields CDR1 SGHVS and CDR2 FQNEAQ. The DNA of the CDR3 is TGTGCCAGCAGCCCCTCGGGAGGGGGTTCAACTAATGAAAAACTGTTTTTT. Residues: CASSPSGGGSTNEKLFF.

The rearrangement uses TRBV4-2 and TRBJ2-5, with 7 bases fitting TRBD2. Germline V CDR1 and CDR2: LGHNA, YNFKEQ. J lost 3 bases, V lost 3 bases, and 7 bases had no gene match. CDR3 length: 15 residues. CDR3 amino acids: CASSQADLAEETQYF. CDR3 DNA: TGTGCCAGCAGCCAGGCTGACCTAGCGGAAGAGACCCAGTACTTC.

V usage is TRBV4-3 and J usage is TRBJ2-2; either TRBD1 or TRBD2 may fit D (5 bases each). CDR1 and CDR2 (germline): LGHNA, YSLEER. With 0 bases removed from V and 2 bases from J, the gap between germline ends came to 19 bases. The CDR3 spans 19 residues. The CDR3 DNA is TGCGCCAGCAGCCAAGAAGGTTTGGGACGAGGAGTTAACACCGGGGAGCTGTTTTTT. Protein product: CASSQEGLGRGVNTGELFF.

The rearrangement links TRBV19 to TRBJ2-1; D may be TRBD2 (7 bases). V was trimmed by 5 bases and J by 2 bases, leaving 16 bases between them. Germline V gene lookup returns CDR1 LNHDA and CDR2 SQIVND (reference sequence). This CDR3 region has 16 residues. CDR3 sequence (DNA): TGTGCCAGTAGTGGGGGCGGGAGTTACCCCTACAATGAGCAGTTCTTC. This encodes CASSGGGSYPYNEQFF. The whole variable domain, remainder taken from reference TRBV19 and TRBJ2-1, is DGGITQSPKYLFRKEGQNVTLSCEQNLNHDAMYWYRQDPGQGLRLIYYSQIVNDFQKGDIAEGYSVSREKKESFPLTVTSAQKNPTAFYLCASSGGGSYPYNEQFFGPGTRLTVL.

This clonotype was counted between two and nine times. The chain links TRBV20-1 to TRBJ2-2; 9 positions agree with TRBD2. CDR1 is DFQATT and CDR2 is SNEGSKA in the germline V gene (reference sequence). Unmatched junction bases numbered 10, after V lost 6 bases and J lost 5 bases. The CDR3 is made up of 15 amino acids. CDR3 in amino acids: CSAPTSGEGTGELFF. The CDR3 nucleotides read TGCAGTGCCCCGACTAGCGGCGAGGGAACCGGGGAGCTGTTTTTT.

This clonotype has at least ten counts. The rearrangement joins TRBV20-1 to TRBJ1-1; 7 bases match TRBD1. This CDR3 region has 12 residues. Germline V lookup: CDR1 DFQATT, CDR2 SNEGSKA (reference sequence). V lost 3 bases and J lost 12; bases outside the gene matches: 10. The CDR3 sequence is CSASRGQVDTFF. The CDR3 DNA reads TGCAGTGCTAGCCGAGGACAGGTTGATACTTTCTTT.

This chain joins TRBV12-3 or TRBV12-4 and TRBJ1-2; 7 bases fit TRBD1. Trimming took 10 bases from V and 6 from J; bases not matched to a gene: 8. CDR3 length equals 12 residues. CDR3 sequence (DNA): TGTGCCATCGGAAGGGGGCTTCATGGCTACACCTTC. Residues: CAIGRGLHGYTF.

This clonotype showed up just a few times. The gene calls are TRBV5-6 and TRBJ2-7; TRBD2 matches at 7 bases. CDR1 is SGHDT, CDR2 YYEEEE, per germline. V lost 0 bases and J lost 0; bases outside the gene matches: 6. This CDR3 region has 16 residues. The CDR3 here is CASSLALAAYSYEQYF. The CDR3 DNA reads as TGTGCCAGCAGCTTGGCCCTAGCGGCTTACTCCTACGAGCAGTACTTC.

Ten or more counts support this clonotype. Written as DNA, the CDR3 is TGTGCCACCCGAAGGGGACAGCGTAACTATGGCTACACCTTC. Protein product: CATRRGQRNYGYTF. J is TRBJ1-2 and V is TRBV6-1; 7 bases are a match to TRBD1. The length of the CDR3 is 14 residues. J was trimmed by 1 base and V by 10 bases; bases with no gene match: 9. In germline, CDR1 is MNHNS, CDR2 SASEGT.

This clonotype was seen repeatedly, ten times or more. The rearrangement links TRBV6-1 to TRBJ1-5; D is undetermined. Trimming took 10 bases from V and 4 from J, leaving 14 bases between them. Germline assignment: CDR1 MNHNS and CDR2 SASEGT. The CDR3 covers 13 residues. The CDR3 sequence is CATSDGLNQPQHF. CDR3 sequence (DNA): TGTGCCACCTCGGACGGCTTGAATCAGCCCCAGCATTTT.

The chain is built from TRBV10-3 and TRBJ2-7; 10 bases agree with TRBD2. The CDR3 covers 15 residues. V was clipped by 3 bases and J by 3 bases; unmatched bases: 5. Germline V gene lookup returns CDR1 ENHRY and CDR2 SYGVKD. CDR3 in amino acids: CAISESSGGLYEQYF. CDR3 nucleotides: TGTGCCATCAGTGAATCTAGCGGGGGCCTCTACGAGCAGTACTTC.

There are many counts of this clonotype. V gene TRBV12-3 or TRBV12-4 combines with J gene TRBJ1-6, with D unresolved. The ends were cut back, 2 bases at V and 10 bases at J, with 9 bases in the middle. There are 13 residues in the CDR3. CDR3 in DNA: TGTGCCAGCAGTTTAAATGACAACTCACCCCTCCACTTT. As protein: CASSLNDNSPLHF.

The rearrangement joins TRBV6-5 to TRBJ2-5; D unresolved. V lost 0 bases and J lost 1, with 6 bases in between. The CDR3 runs 14 residues. In germline, CDR1 is MNHEY, CDR2 SVGAGI. CDR3 amino acids: CASSYSNSQETQYF. For the CDR3, the DNA is TGTGCCAGCAGTTACTCGAATAGCCAAGAGACCCAGTACTTC.

This clonotype was counted between two and nine times. The J gene is TRBJ2-1, the V gene TRBV7-2; 7 bases align to TRBD2. The germline V gene has CDR1 SGHTA and CDR2 FQGNSA. The CDR3 loop spans 13 amino acids. J lost 10 bases, V lost 6 bases, and 9 bases had no gene match. CDR3 DNA sequence: TGTGCCAGCAGTCGTGACTGGGAGGGAGAGCAGTTCTTC. Translated, it gives CASSRDWEGEQFF. The full variable domain, with the rest looked up from reference TRBV7-2 and TRBJ2-1, is GAGVSQSPSNKVTEKGKDVELRCDPISGHTALYWYRQSLGQGLEFLIYFQGNSAPDKSGLPSDRFSAERTGGSVSTLTIQRTQQEDSAVYLCASSRDWEGEQFFGPGTRLTVL.